A single sample is the source of the 27 T cell receptor beta chains below, sequenced in a study of shared clonotypes between healthy human individuals. Profiling relied on immunoSEQ multiplex PCR, and the TCRdb table lists in-frame clones only, not all of them. The sample lists millions of clones, approximately 93% occurring once. Sample: naive CD4+ T cells from PBMCs. Described subset: CD45RA+ positively selected. All receptors derive from a man aged 18 to 29 in good health. Some clones in this sample may be carry-over from other donors' samples.

The rearrangement uses TRBV5-1 and TRBJ2-3; 7 bases line up with TRBD1. The CDR3 has 15 amino acids. V lost 3 bases and J lost 6; bases outside the gene matches: 10. Germline V gene sequence: CDR1 SGHRS, CDR2 YFSETQ. The CDR3 loop is CASSSYDRAIDTQYF. The CDR3 bases are TGCGCCAGCAGCTCCTACGACAGGGCGATCGATACGCAGTATTTT.

The chain is built from TRBV9 and TRBJ2-1; D gene ambiguous. Germline V gene sequence: CDR1 SGDLS, CDR2 YYNGEE. V lost 0 bases, J lost 5 bases, and 15 bases lay in between. This CDR3 region has 16 residues. The chain's CDR3 is CASSVAPGPNDNEQFF. The CDR3 nucleotides are TGTGCCAGCAGCGTAGCTCCCGGACCCAATGACAATGAGCAGTTCTTC.

The chain couples TRBV5-1 to TRBJ2-5, with D possibly matching TRBD1 (7 bases). Trimming removed 3 bases from V and 7 bases from J, with 19 bases in between. Germline-derived CDR1 and CDR2 are SGHRS and YFSETQ. The CDR3 runs 15 residues. The CDR3 sequence: CASSSEGQPRGTQYF. The CDR3 nucleotides are TGCGCCAGCAGCTCGGAGGGACAGCCGAGGGGGACCCAGTACTTC.

As concerns this clone: Other nucleotide sequences in the sample specify the same CDR3. This rearrangement joins TRBV4-1 to TRBJ2-6; TRBD2 agrees at 7 bases. Trimming at V came to 0 bases and at J to 2 bases, leaving 1 base not matched to a gene. This CDR3 is built from 16 residues. In germline, CDR1 is MGHRA, CDR2 YSYEKL. The CDR3 DNA reads as TGCGCCAGCAGCCAAGACCGGGGGGCTGGGGCCAACGTCCTGACTTTC. Residues: CASSQDRGAGANVLTF.

The chain has TRBV7-9 and TRBJ1-3; D is undetermined. Trimming left V 5 bases short and J 7 bases short, with 9 bases between. The V gene's germline CDR1 is SEHNR and CDR2 FQNEAQ (reference sequence). There are 12 residues in the CDR3. CDR3 sequence reads: CASSPYPNTIYF. The CDR3 DNA follows: TGTGCCAGCAGCCCCTACCCCAACACCATATATTTT. The whole variable domain, remainder taken from reference TRBV7-9 and TRBJ1-3, is DTGVSQNPRHKITKRGQNVTFRCDPISEHNRLYWYRQTLGQGPEFLTYFQNEAQLEKSRLLSDRFSAERPKGSFSTLEIQRTEQGDSAMYLCASSPYPNTIYFGEGSWLTVV.

The chain combines TRBV5-4 with TRBJ2-5; the D is unclear. Trimming stripped 0 bases from V and 5 bases from J, with 11 bases between. CDR1 SGHNT and CDR2 YYREEE come from the germline V gene (reference sequence). The CDR3 covers 14 residues. The CDR3 nucleotides read TGTGCCAGCAGCTTGGTCTCGCCCGGGGAGACCCAGTACTTC. This translates into CASSLVSPGETQYF.

This chain connects TRBV10-3 to TRBJ2-7; a possible D gene is TRBD2 (6 bases). Germline assignment: CDR1 ENHRY and CDR2 SYGVKD. With 2 bases removed from V and 5 bases from J, the gap between germline ends came to 13 bases. The CDR3 consists of 14 residues. In DNA form, the CDR3 reads TGTGCCATCAGTGAGGGGGGGATCTTGAACGAGCAGTACTTC. It encodes CAISEGGILNEQYF.

The chain links TRBV9 to TRBJ2-7, with D perhaps given as TRBD1 or TRBD2 (5 bases each). CDR3 size: 14 residues. Trimming took 3 bases from V and 3 from J, leaving 13 bases between them. Germline V lookup: CDR1 SGDLS, CDR2 YYNGEE. The CDR3 protein is CASSGPGRDYEQYF. DNA for the CDR3: TGTGCCAGCAGCGGACCGGGACGGGACTACGAGCAGTACTTC.

This clone was seen a single time. J is TRBJ2-3 and V is TRBV7-6; unclear D gene. This CDR3 is built from 13 residues. The germline V and J ends were trimmed by 4 bases and 6 bases, with 11 bases remaining between them. Looked up from germline, CDR1 is SGHVS and CDR2 is FNYEAQ. CDR3 coding DNA: TGTGCCAGCAGCTGGGCCCCCCACGATACGCAGTATTTT. Amino acid sequence: CASSWAPHDTQYF.

V and J are TRBV2 and TRBJ1-1, with TRBD1 matching over 8 bases. Per the germline V gene, CDR1 is SNHLY and CDR2 is FYNNEI. The CDR3 runs 13 residues. Trimming cost V 11 bases and J 7 bases; bases outside gene matches: 12. CDR3 DNA sequence: TGTGCCTCCTGGACAGGGAATTTTAATGAAGCTTTCTTT. As protein: CASWTGNFNEAFF.

The chain is built from TRBV5-1 and TRBJ1-4; 12 bases line up with TRBD1. The CDR3 is made up of 15 amino acids. CDR1 and CDR2 (germline): SGHRS, YFSETQ. Trimming at V came to 4 bases and at J to 8 bases, leaving 6 bases not matched to a gene. The CDR3 sequence is CASSGTGGKGEKLFF. Here the CDR3 DNA reads TGCGCCAGCAGCGGGACAGGGGGCAAGGGGGAAAAACTGTTTTTT.

The CDR3 protein is CASSPRVAGGYNEQFF. As DNA, the CDR3 is TGTGCCAGCAGCCCCCGGGTCGCGGGAGGGTACAATGAGCAGTTCTTC. V gene TRBV9 combines with J gene TRBJ2-1, with 9 bases matching TRBD2. The length of the CDR3 is 16 residues. After removal of 4 bases from V and 4 bases from J, the junction contained 9 bases not matched to a gene. CDR1 is SGDLS and CDR2 is YYNGEE in the germline V gene.

V and J are TRBV7-3 and TRBJ1-4; weak D call: TRBD1 (5 bases). The CDR3 extends over 18 amino acids. Per germline, CDR1 SGHTA and CDR2 FQGTGA. The V end lost 1 base, the J end lost 0 bases, and 15 bases lay between the germline ends. CDR3 protein: CASSLIGQGGPTNEKLFF. The CDR3 DNA reads as TGTGCCAGCAGCTTAATAGGGCAGGGAGGACCAACTAATGAAAAACTGTTTTTT.

This rearrangement joins TRBV6-4 to TRBJ1-1; D not resolved. The germline gives CDR1 MRHNA, CDR2 SNTAGT. The CDR3 sequence is 13 residues long. Deletions cut 4 bases from V and 4 bases from J, with 10 bases between. The CDR3 nucleotides are TGTGCCAGCAGTGTTGGGGAAGGCACTGAAGCTTTCTTT. Its protein product is CASSVGEGTEAFF.

The chain uses TRBV19 and TRBJ2-1; 10 bases align to TRBD2. J was trimmed by 8 bases and V by 3 bases; bases with no gene match: 10. The CDR3 totals 16 residues. CDR1 is LNHDA and CDR2 is SQIVND in the germline V gene (reference sequence). The CDR3 coding sequence is TGTGCCAGTAGTATTAGAGCTAGCGGGAGAATCGATGAGCAGTTCTTC. Translating it yields CASSIRASGRIDEQFF.

This clone was counted once. The chain joins TRBV5-6 to TRBJ2-5, with unresolved D. In germline, CDR1 is SGHDT, CDR2 YYEEEE. The V and J ends lost 0 bases and 0 bases respectively, with 15 bases between them. This CDR3 is 17 amino acids long. CDR3 residues: CASSLVGSGSYQETQYF. CDR3 in DNA: TGTGCCAGCAGCTTGGTCGGATCAGGTTCGTACCAAGAGACCCAGTACTTC.

V is TRBV4-2 and J is TRBJ1-1; TRBD1 might be the D (6 bases). Germline CDR1 and CDR2: LGHNA and YNFKEQ. This CDR3 spans 17 amino acids. The V end lost 4 bases, the J end lost 0 bases, and 18 bases lay between the germline ends. Here the CDR3 reads CASSPFPGARVNTEAFF. CDR3 coding DNA: TGTGCCAGCAGCCCTTTCCCAGGGGCAAGAGTGAACACTGAAGCTTTCTTT.

This clone was counted a single time. The V and J genes are TRBV4-1 and TRBJ1-1; D is ambiguous. Trimming shortened V by 5 bases and J by 6 bases, and 19 bases separated the two germline ends. Germline lookup yields CDR1 MGHRA and CDR2 YSYEKL. The CDR3 consists of 15 residues. CDR3 DNA: TGCGCCAGCAGCGAAATACTCACCGACAAGCCTGAAGCTTTCTTT. Residues: CASSEILTDKPEAFF.

This chain connects TRBV7-9 to TRBJ1-2, with TRBD1 matching 7 bases. In germline, CDR1 is SEHNR, CDR2 FQNEAQ (reference sequence). The CDR3 has 13 residues. After removal of 7 bases from V and 3 bases from J, the junction contained 5 bases not matched to a gene. The CDR3: CASTRGVDYGYTF. The CDR3 DNA reads TGTGCCAGCACCAGGGGGGTGGACTATGGCTACACCTTC.

V is TRBV10-3 and J is TRBJ2-7; 8 bases agree with TRBD1. With V trimmed by 8 bases and J by 2 bases, 2 bases remained unmatched. CDR3 length: 12 residues. The germline gives CDR1 ENHRY, CDR2 SYGVKD. The CDR3 sequence is CAIQGAPYEQYF. CDR3 bases: TGTGCCATCCAGGGGGCCCCCTACGAGCAGTACTTC.

The chain is built from TRBV4-2 and TRBJ2-3; 12 bases agree with TRBD2. The CDR3 loop spans 15 amino acids. With V trimmed by 1 base and J by 8 bases, 4 bases remained unmatched. Germline CDR1 is LGHNA and CDR2 is YNFKEQ. The chain's CDR3 is CASSQGLAGVGTQYF. CDR3 bases: TGTGCCAGCAGCCAAGGACTAGCGGGAGTCGGTACGCAGTATTTT.

The chain is built from TRBV11-2 and TRBJ2-2, with a possible D match to TRBD2 (5 bases). Germline CDR1 SGHAT, CDR2 FQNNGV. The CDR3 has 15 amino acids. Trimming took 4 bases from V and 6 from J, leaving 15 bases between them. CDR3 sequence reads: CASSYEGVWPGELFF. CDR3 coding DNA: TGTGCCAGCAGCTACGAGGGTGTGTGGCCCGGGGAGCTGTTTTTT. The full variable domain, rest sourced from reference TRBV11-2 and TRBJ2-2, is EAGVAQSPRYKIIEKRQSVAFWCNPISGHATLYWYQQILGQGPKLLIQFQNNGVVDDSQLPKDRFSAERLKGVDSTLKIQPAKLEDSAVYLCASSYEGVWPGELFFGEGSRLTVL.

The chain links TRBV5-1 to TRBJ2-5; possibly TRBD2 for D (5 bases). Trimming stripped 7 bases from V and 5 bases from J, with 15 bases between. This CDR3 has 13 amino acids. Germline CDR1 reads SGHRS; CDR2 reads YFSETQ. The CDR3, as DNA: TGCGCCAGCGGCGTCGAGGGAGTTGAGACCCAGTACTTC. Translation: CASGVEGVETQYF.

The V and J genes are TRBV11-2 and TRBJ2-3; the match to TRBD2 covers 16 bases. From germline, CDR1 is SGHAT and CDR2 FQNNGV. The length of the CDR3 is 18 residues. Trimming took 6 bases from V and 2 from J; bases not matched to a gene: 8. CDR3 region: CASSPPGLAGGITDTQYF. The CDR3 bases are TGTGCCAGCAGTCCGCCGGGACTAGCGGGAGGGATCACAGATACGCAGTATTTT. The full variable domain, rest sourced from reference TRBV11-2 and TRBJ2-3, is EAGVAQSPRYKIIEKRQSVAFWCNPISGHATLYWYQQILGQGPKLLIQFQNNGVVDDSQLPKDRFSAERLKGVDSTLKIQPAKLEDSAVYLCASSPPGLAGGITDTQYFGPGTRLTVL.

The rearrangement links TRBV9 to TRBJ1-3, with no clear D. Germline assignment: CDR1 SGDLS and CDR2 YYNGEE. Trimming left V 0 bases short and J 0 bases short, with 7 bases between. The CDR3 runs to 15 residues. CDR3 in DNA: TGTGCCAGCAGCGTAGGGCACATCTCTGGAAACACCATATATTTT. This sequence encodes CASSVGHISGNTIYF.

In its sample, this clone was seen once. The V call is TRBV6-1, the J call TRBJ1-2; D unclear. V lost 2 bases and J 7 bases, leaving 11 bases between the germline ends. Per the germline V gene, CDR1 is MNHNS and CDR2 is SASEGT. The CDR3 is made up of 13 amino acids. Here the CDR3 DNA reads TGTGCCAGCAGTGAATTCGGTTATGGTGGCTACACCTTC. Translated: CASSEFGYGGYTF.

The rearrangement joins TRBV10-1 to TRBJ2-7, with 7 bases fitting TRBD2. There are 15 residues in the CDR3. The junction had 10 bases not matched to a gene; V was cut back by 4 bases and J by 4 bases. Germline assignment: CDR1 WNHNN and CDR2 SYGVQD (reference sequence). The CDR3 DNA is TGCGCCAGCAGTGGAGAACTAGCGTTATGGTACGAGCAGTACTTC. This translates into CASSGELALWYEQYF.